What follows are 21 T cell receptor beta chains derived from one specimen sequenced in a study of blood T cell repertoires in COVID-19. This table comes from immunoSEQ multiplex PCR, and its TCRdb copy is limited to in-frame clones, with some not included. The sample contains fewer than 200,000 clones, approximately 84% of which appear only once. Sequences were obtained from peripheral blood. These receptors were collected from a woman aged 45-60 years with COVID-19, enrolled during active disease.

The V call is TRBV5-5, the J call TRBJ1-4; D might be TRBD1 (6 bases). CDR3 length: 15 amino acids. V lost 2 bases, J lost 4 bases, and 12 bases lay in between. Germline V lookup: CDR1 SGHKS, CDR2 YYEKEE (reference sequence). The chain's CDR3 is CASSLVGQINEKLFF. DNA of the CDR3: TGTGCCAGCAGCTTAGTTGGACAGATTAATGAAAAACTGTTTTTT.

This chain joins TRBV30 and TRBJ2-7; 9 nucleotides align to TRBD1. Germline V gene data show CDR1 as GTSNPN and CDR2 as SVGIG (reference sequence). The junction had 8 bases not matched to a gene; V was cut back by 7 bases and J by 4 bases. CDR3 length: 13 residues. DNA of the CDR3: TGTGCCTCCATCCGGGACAGGGTATACGAGCAGTACTTC. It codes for CASIRDRVYEQYF.

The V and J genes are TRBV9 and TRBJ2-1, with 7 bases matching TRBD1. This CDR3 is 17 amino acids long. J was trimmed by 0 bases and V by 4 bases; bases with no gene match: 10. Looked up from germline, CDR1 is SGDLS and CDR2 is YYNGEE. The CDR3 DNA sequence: TGTGCCAGCAGCCCCCAAGTGGGGACAGCCTCCTACAATGAGCAGTTCTTC. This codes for CASSPQVGTASYNEQFF.

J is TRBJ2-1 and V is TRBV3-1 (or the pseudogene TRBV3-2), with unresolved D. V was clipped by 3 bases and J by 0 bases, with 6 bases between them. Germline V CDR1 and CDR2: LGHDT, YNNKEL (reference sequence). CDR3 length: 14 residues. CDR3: CASSHLSSYNEQFF. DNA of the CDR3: TGTGCCAGCAGCCATTTGAGCTCCTACAATGAGCAGTTCTTC.

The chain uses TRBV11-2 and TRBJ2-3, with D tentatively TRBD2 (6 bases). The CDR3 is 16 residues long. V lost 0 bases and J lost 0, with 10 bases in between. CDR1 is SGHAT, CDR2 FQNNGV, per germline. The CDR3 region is CASSLEAGTSTDTQYF. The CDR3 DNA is TGTGCCAGCAGCTTAGAGGCGGGGACCAGCACAGATACGCAGTATTTT.

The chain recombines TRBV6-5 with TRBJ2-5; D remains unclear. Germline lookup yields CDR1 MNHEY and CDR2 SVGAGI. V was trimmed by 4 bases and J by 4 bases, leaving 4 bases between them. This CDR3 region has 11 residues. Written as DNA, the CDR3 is TGTGCCAGCAGTTCGGGAGAGACCCAGTACTTC. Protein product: CASSSGETQYF.

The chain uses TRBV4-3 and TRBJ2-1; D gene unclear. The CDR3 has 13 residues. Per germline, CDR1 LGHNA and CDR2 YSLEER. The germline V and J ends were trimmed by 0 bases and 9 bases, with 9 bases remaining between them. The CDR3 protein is CASSQETGSEQFF. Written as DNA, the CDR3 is TGCGCCAGCAGCCAAGAGACCGGGTCTGAGCAGTTCTTC.

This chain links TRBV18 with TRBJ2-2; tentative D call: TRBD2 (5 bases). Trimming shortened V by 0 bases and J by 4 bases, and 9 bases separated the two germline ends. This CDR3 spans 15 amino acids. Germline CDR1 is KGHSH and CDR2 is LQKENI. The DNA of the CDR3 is TGTGCCAGCTCACCACCGAGGGTCGGCACCGGGGAGCTGTTTTTT. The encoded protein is CASSPPRVGTGELFF.

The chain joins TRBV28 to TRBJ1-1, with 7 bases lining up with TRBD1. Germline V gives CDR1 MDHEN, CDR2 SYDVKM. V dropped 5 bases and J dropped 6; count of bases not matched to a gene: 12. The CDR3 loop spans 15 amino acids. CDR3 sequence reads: CASSPIFRGTAEAFF. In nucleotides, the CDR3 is TGTGCCAGCAGTCCGATCTTCAGGGGGACCGCTGAAGCTTTCTTT.

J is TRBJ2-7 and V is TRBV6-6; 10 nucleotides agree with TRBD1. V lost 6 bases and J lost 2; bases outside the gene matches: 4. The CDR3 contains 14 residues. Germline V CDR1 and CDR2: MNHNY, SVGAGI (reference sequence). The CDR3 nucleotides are TGTGCCAGCAGGGTGGGACAGGGGACCTACGAGCAGTACTTC. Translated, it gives CASRVGQGTYEQYF.

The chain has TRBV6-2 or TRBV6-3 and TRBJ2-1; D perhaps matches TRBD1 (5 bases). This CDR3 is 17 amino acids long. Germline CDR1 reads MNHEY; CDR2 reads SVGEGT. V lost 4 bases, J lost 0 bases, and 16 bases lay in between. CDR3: CASSSRQGSSSYNEQFF. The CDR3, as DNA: TGTGCCAGCAGTTCACGTCAGGGATCCAGCTCCTACAATGAGCAGTTCTTC.

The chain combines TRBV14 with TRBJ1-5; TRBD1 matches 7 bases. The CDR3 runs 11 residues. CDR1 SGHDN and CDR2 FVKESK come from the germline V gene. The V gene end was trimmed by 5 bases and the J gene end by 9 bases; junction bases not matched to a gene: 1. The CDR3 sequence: CASSSGGPQHF. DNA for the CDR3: TGTGCCAGCAGCTCAGGGGGGCCCCAGCATTTT.

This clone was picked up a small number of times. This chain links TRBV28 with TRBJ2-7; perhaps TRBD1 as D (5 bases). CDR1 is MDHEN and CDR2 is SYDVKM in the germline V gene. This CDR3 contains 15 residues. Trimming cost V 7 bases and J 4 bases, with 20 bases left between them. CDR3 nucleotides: TGTGCCAGCACCGCTGTCGTAGACAGTGGGTACGAGCAGTACTTC. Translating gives CASTAVVDSGYEQYF.

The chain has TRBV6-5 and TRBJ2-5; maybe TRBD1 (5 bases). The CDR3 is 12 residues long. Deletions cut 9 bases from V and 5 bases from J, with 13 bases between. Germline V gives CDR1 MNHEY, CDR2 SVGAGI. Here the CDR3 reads CASRGLGETQYF. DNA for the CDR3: TGTGCCAGTAGGGGCCTCGGGGAGACCCAGTACTTC.

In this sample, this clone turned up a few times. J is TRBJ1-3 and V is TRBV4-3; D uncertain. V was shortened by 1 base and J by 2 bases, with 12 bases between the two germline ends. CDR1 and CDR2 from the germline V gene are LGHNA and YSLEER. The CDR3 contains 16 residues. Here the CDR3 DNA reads TGCGCCAGCAGCCAAGGGGGAGTCGGGGCTGGAAACACCATATATTTT. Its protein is CASSQGGVGAGNTIYF.

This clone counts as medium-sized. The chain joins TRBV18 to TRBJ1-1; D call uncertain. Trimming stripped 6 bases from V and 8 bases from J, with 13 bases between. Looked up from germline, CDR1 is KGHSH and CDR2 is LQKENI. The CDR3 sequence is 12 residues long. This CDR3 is CASSQDTAEAFF. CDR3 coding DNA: TGTGCCAGCTCTCAAGACACCGCAGAAGCTTTCTTT.

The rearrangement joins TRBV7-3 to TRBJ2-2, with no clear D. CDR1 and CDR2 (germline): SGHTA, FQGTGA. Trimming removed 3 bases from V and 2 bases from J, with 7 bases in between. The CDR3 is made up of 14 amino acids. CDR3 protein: CASSFATNTGELFF. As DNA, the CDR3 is TGTGCCAGCAGCTTCGCGACTAACACCGGGGAGCTGTTTTTT. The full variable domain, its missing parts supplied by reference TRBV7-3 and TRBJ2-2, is GAGVSQTPSNKVTEKGKYVELRCDPISGHTALYWYRQSLGQGPEFLIYFQGTGAADDSGLPNDRFFAVRPEGSVSTLKIQRTERGDSAVYLCASSFATNTGELFFGEGSRLTVL.

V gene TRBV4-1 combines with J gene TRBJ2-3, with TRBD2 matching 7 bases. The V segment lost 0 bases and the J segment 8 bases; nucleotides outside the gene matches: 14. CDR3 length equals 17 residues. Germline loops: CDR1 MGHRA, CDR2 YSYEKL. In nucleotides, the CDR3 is TGCGCCAGCAGCCAAGAACGGCTAGCGGTAATGGCACGTACGCAGTATTTT. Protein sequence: CASSQERLAVMARTQYF.

CDR3 nucleotides: TGTGCCAGCAGCTTAGCGGGGAGCACAGATACGCAGTATTTT. Translated, it gives CASSLAGSTDTQYF. The genes are TRBV7-3 and TRBJ2-3; TRBD2 might be the D (6 bases). The CDR3 has 14 residues. Per germline, CDR1 SGHTA and CDR2 FQGTGA. The V end lost 2 bases, the J end lost 0 bases, and 6 bases lay between the germline ends.

The CDR3 DNA is TGTGCCAGCAGTTTACAGGGGAACACTGAAGCTTTCTTT. As protein: CASSLQGNTEAFF. The genes are TRBV2 and TRBJ1-1; TRBD1 is a possible D gene (6 bases). The CDR3 length is 13 residues. Trimming took 5 bases from V and 1 from J, leaving 8 bases between them. CDR1 SNHLY and CDR2 FYNNEI come from the germline V gene. Complete variable domain (other parts from reference TRBV2 and TRBJ1-1): EPEVTQTPSHQVTQMGQEVILRCVPISNHLYFYWYRQILGQKVEFLVSFYNNEISEKSEIFDDQFSVERPDGSNFTLKIRSTKLEDSAMYFCASSLQGNTEAFFGQGTRLTVV.

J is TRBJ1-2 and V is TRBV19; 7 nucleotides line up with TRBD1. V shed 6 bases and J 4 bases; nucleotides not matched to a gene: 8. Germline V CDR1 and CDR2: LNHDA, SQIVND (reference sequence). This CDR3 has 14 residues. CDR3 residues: CASSLGQQSYGYTF. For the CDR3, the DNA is TGTGCCAGTAGCTTGGGACAGCAGAGCTATGGCTACACCTTC.